The next 19 T cell receptor beta chains were all read from a single sample in a study of Graves' ophthalmopathy and Graves' hyperthyroidism. RNA transcripts yielded amplified TCR beta CDR3 regions. RT-PCR was first run with HTBI primers, then multiplex PCR in a second round. TCRdb passed the multiplex PCR reads through MiXCR, listing each CDR3 protein once. The sample consists of approximately 380,000 distinct CDR3 sequences, around a fifth of them appearing once. The specimen sequenced was peripheral blood. Receptors were obtained from a woman under 30 with stable Graves' hyperthyroidism.

This clonotype has a count of ten or more. This sequence joins TRBV9 and TRBJ2-7; D is ambiguous. The CDR3 has 16 amino acids. Germline V gives CDR1 SGDLS, CDR2 YYNGEE. V lost 0 bases to trimming and J lost 0 bases, with 13 bases between them. This CDR3 is CASSVGELWGSYEQYF. For the CDR3, the DNA is TGTGCCAGCAGCGTAGGAGAACTTTGGGGCTCCTACGAGCAGTACTTC.

This clonotype has at least ten counts. J is TRBJ1-6 and V is TRBV28; D unclear. Trimming removed 0 bases at V and 8 bases at J, with 11 bases between. Looked up from germline, CDR1 is MDHEN and CDR2 is SYDVKM. This CDR3 comprises 15 residues. CDR3 nucleotides: TGTGCCAGCAGTTTATGTGGTCTTGGGGATTCACCCCTCCACTTT. Amino acid sequence: CASSLCGLGDSPLHF.

This clonotype was observed many times. The chain is built from TRBV6-1 and TRBJ1-1; D remains unclear. The V gene lost 4 bases and the J gene lost 1 base, with 13 bases spanning the gap. Per germline, CDR1 MNHNS and CDR2 SASEGT. The CDR3 length is 15 residues. The CDR3 reads CASSVPRVSNTEAFF. The DNA of the CDR3 is TGTGCCAGCAGTGTGCCGCGCGTCTCGAACACTGAAGCTTTCTTT.

This clonotype was recorded many times. The chain joins TRBV2 to TRBJ1-2; D is uncertain. Germline V lookup: CDR1 SNHLY, CDR2 FYNNEI. Trimming took 6 bases from V and 5 from J, leaving 13 bases between them. The CDR3 contains 13 residues. CDR3 region: CASSADGNYGYTF. CDR3 sequence (DNA): TGTGCCAGCAGCGCGGACGGAAATTATGGCTACACCTTC.

This clonotype was seen at least ten times. The rearrangement uses TRBV28 and TRBJ1-3; D remains unclear. This CDR3 is 19 amino acids long. CDR1 is MDHEN, CDR2 SYDVKM, per germline. The V gene lost 2 bases and the J gene lost 0 bases, with 20 bases spanning the gap. The CDR3 sequence is CASSLGLGRLVPSGNTIYF. In DNA, the CDR3 is TGTGCCAGCAGTTTAGGGTTAGGGCGGCTCGTGCCCTCTGGAAACACCATATATTTT.

Many counts were recorded for this clonotype. The chain employs TRBV6-4 and TRBJ1-1; 8 bases line up with TRBD1. CDR1 is MRHNA and CDR2 is SNTAGT in the germline V gene. The CDR3 loop spans 13 amino acids. V shed 8 bases, J shed 5 bases, and the junction held 7 bases outside the gene matches. CDR3 nucleotides: TGTGCCAGCTTAAGACAGGGGTATACTGAAGCTTTCTTT. Amino acid sequence: CASLRQGYTEAFF.

This chain joins TRBV12-3 or TRBV12-4 and TRBJ1-3; possible D gene TRBD1, 6 bases. This CDR3 contains 16 residues. The germline V and J ends were trimmed by 7 bases and 0 bases, with 16 bases remaining between them. The CDR3 reads CASTTGTPASGNTIYF. The CDR3 DNA reads TGTGCCAGCACCACCGGGACACCTGCCTCTGGAAACACCATATATTTT.

The CDR3 loop reads CASSSSAELQETQYF. CDR3 DNA sequence: TGTGCCAGCAGCTCCTCGGCGGAGCTCCAAGAGACCCAGTACTTC. The rearrangement joins TRBV11-2 to TRBJ2-5; unclear D gene. CDR1 is SGHAT, CDR2 FQNNGV, per germline. The CDR3 covers 15 residues. With 4 bases removed from V and 1 base from J, the gap between germline ends came to 13 bases.

This clonotype was observed many times. The V and J genes are TRBV30 and TRBJ1-1; D possibly corresponds to TRBD1 (5 bases). The V and J ends lost 3 bases and 1 base respectively, with 9 bases between them. Germline CDR1 and CDR2: GTSNPN and SVGIG (reference sequence). This CDR3 region has 13 residues. The CDR3 nucleotides are TGTGCCTGGAGACAGGAGGCGAACACTGAAGCTTTCTTT. Protein sequence: CAWRQEANTEAFF.

In its sample, this clonotype was seen many times. V gene TRBV27 combines with J gene TRBJ1-2; 9 nucleotides agree with TRBD1. CDR3 length equals 14 residues. J lost 4 bases, V lost 6 bases, and 6 bases had no gene match. Germline CDR1 reads MNHEY; CDR2 reads SMNVEV (reference sequence). CDR3 DNA sequence: TGTGCCAGCAGCTTGGACAGGGGAATCTATGGCTACACCTTC. It yields the protein CASSLDRGIYGYTF.

This clonotype was counted at least ten times. The chain links TRBV7-8 to TRBJ2-2; 9 positions match TRBD1. Germline V CDR1 and CDR2: SGHVS, FQNEAQ. V shed 5 bases, J shed 7 bases, and the junction held 11 bases outside the gene matches. The CDR3 loop spans 16 amino acids. The CDR3 sequence is CASSRNRQGEGGELFF. CDR3 in DNA: TGTGCCAGCAGCCGGAACCGACAGGGGGAGGGCGGGGAGCTGTTTTTT.

This clonotype turned up a few times. V gene TRBV20-1 combines with J gene TRBJ2-2, with 8 bases matching TRBD1. The V gene's germline CDR1 is DFQATT and CDR2 SNEGSKA (reference sequence). V shed 1 base, J shed 1 base, and the junction held 2 bases outside the gene matches. This CDR3 is built from 15 residues. CDR3: CSARGGTGNTGELFF. For the CDR3, the DNA is TGCAGTGCTAGAGGGGGGACAGGGAACACCGGGGAGCTGTTTTTT.

This clonotype was observed at least ten times. V gene TRBV29-1 combines with J gene TRBJ2-2; D remains unclear. CDR1 and CDR2 from the germline V gene are SQVTM and ANQGSEA. Trimming removed 0 bases at V and 4 bases at J, with 9 bases between. The CDR3 consists of 14 residues. CDR3 DNA: TGCAGCGTTGAAGATCGGTCAGCCACCGGGGAGCTGTTTTTT. Its protein product is CSVEDRSATGELFF.

The J gene is TRBJ1-2, the V gene TRBV28, with 7 bases matching TRBD1. CDR1 and CDR2 from the germline V gene are MDHEN and SYDVKM. Trimming at V came to 6 bases and at J to 8 bases, leaving 9 bases not matched to a gene. The CDR3 is 13 amino acids. CDR3 in DNA: TGTGCCAGCAGCCCGGACAGGTTTGGAGGCTACACCTTC. Its protein is CASSPDRFGGYTF.

A few counts support this clonotype. Since a much larger clone is just one base distant, this may be a read error. V and J are TRBV19 and TRBJ1-1, with D possibly being TRBD1 (5 bases). This CDR3 has 15 amino acids. V gave up 7 bases and J gave up 1 base, with 16 bases separating them. Germline V gene lookup returns CDR1 LNHDA and CDR2 SQIVND (reference sequence). This CDR3 reads CASNFWGNANTEAFF. The DNA of the CDR3 is TGTGCCAGTAATTTTTGGGGGAATGCGAACACTGAAGCTTTCTTT.

The table lists this clonotype with many counts. The chain has TRBV4-2 and TRBJ2-7, with 8 bases aligning to TRBD2. Trimming at V came to 0 bases and at J to 5 bases, leaving 15 bases not matched to a gene. Germline V gene sequence: CDR1 LGHNA, CDR2 YNFKEQ. The CDR3 totals 18 residues. CDR3 in amino acids: CASSQDGAGASRQNEQYF. CDR3 coding DNA: TGTGCCAGCAGCCAAGATGGAGCGGGAGCTTCCCGACAGAACGAGCAGTACTTC.

This clonotype was counted many times. As DNA, the CDR3 is TGCAGTGCTAGCCCGCGGGATTGGACAGATACGCAGTATTTT. Residues: CSASPRDWTDTQYF. This chain connects TRBV20-1 to TRBJ2-3, with a tentative D call TRBD2 (6 bases). Germline V gives CDR1 DFQATT, CDR2 SNEGSKA (reference sequence). This CDR3 region has 14 residues. The V end lost 3 bases, the J end lost 3 bases, and 13 bases lay between the germline ends.

The V gene is TRBV20-1, the J gene TRBJ1-1; tentative D call: TRBD1 (6 bases). V was shortened by 0 bases and J by 6 bases, with 14 bases between the two germline ends. CDR1 is DFQATT and CDR2 is SNEGSKA in the germline V gene (reference sequence). The CDR3 has 14 amino acids. CDR3 region: CSARDTRGGPEAFF. In nucleotides, the CDR3 is TGCAGTGCTAGAGACACCAGGGGTGGTCCTGAAGCTTTCTTT.

This clonotype has a count of ten or more. V gene TRBV6-2 or TRBV6-3 combines with J gene TRBJ2-5; D unresolved. The CDR3 spans 13 residues. CDR1 MNHEY and CDR2 SVGEGT come from the germline V gene. V lost 8 bases to trimming and J lost 2 bases, with 12 bases between them. In DNA, the CDR3 is TGTGCCAGCCGAACCAGCACTCAAGAGACCCAGTACTTC. Translating gives CASRTSTQETQYF.